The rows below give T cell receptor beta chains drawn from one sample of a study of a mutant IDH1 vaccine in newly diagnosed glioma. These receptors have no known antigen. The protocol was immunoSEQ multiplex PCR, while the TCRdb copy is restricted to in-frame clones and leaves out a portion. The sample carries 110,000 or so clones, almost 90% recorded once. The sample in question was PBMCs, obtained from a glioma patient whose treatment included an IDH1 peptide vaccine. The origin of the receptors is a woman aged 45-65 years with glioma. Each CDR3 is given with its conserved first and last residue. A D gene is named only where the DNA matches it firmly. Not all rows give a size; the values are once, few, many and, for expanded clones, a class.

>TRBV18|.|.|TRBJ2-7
CASSPRAGDEQYF
TGTGCCAGCTCACCAAGGGCCGGGGACGAGCAGTACTTC
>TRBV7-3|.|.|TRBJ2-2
CASSKSNTGELFF
TGTGCCAGCAGTAAGAGCAACACCGGGGAGCTGTTTTTT
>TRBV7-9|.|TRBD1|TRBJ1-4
CASSPQYRDRDEKLFF
TGTGCCAGCAGTCCTCAATACCGGGACAGGGATGAAAAACTGTTTTTT
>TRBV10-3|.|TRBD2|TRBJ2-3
CATLGLAGADTQYF
TGTGCCACCTTGGGACTAGCGGGAGCAGATACGCAGTATTTT
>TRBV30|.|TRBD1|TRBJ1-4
CAWSVRRGLEKLFF
TGTGCCTGGAGTGTACGGAGGGGGCTTGAAAAACTGTTTTTT
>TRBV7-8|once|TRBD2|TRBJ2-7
CASSSGLAGGPREQYF
TGTGCCAGCAGCTCAGGACTAGCGGGAGGGCCTAGAGAGCAGTACTTC
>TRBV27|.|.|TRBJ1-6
CASRANYNSPLHF
TGTGCCAGCCGAGCGAACTATAATTCACCCCTCCACTTT
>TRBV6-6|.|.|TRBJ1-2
CASSLRQSNYGYTF
TGTGCCAGCAGTCTCCGACAGAGCAACTATGGCTACACCTTC
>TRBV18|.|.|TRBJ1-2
CASSPEKGSNYGYTF
TGTGCCAGCTCACCAGAGAAGGGTAGTAACTATGGCTACACCTTC
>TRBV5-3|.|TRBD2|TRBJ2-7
CARSRTSSYEQYF
TGTGCCAGAAGTCGGACTAGCAGTTACGAGCAGTACTTC
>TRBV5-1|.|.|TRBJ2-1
CASSPDINEQFF
TGCGCCAGCAGCCCGGACATAAATGAGCAGTTCTTC
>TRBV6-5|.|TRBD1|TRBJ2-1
CASSYRTGGNEQFF
TGTGCCAGCAGTTACAGGACAGGGGGAAATGAGCAGTTCTTC
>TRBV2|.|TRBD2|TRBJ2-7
CASSEAGRGPYEQYF
TGTGCCAGCAGTGAAGCAGGGAGGGGACCCTACGAGCAGTACTTC
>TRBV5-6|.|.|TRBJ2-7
CASSLGRGPYEQYF
TGTGCCAGCAGCTTGGGCAGGGGACCCTACGAGCAGTACTTC
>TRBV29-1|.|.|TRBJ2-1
CSVGRDPSYNEQFF
TGCAGCGTGGGCCGGGACCCCTCCTACAATGAGCAGTTCTTC
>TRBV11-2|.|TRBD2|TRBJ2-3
CASIAGGGTDTQYF
TGTGCCAGCATCGCGGGGGGGGGCACAGATACGCAGTATTTT
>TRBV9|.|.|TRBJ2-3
CASSSSGVTDTQYF
TGTGCCAGCAGCAGCAGCGGTGTCACAGATACGCAGTATTTT
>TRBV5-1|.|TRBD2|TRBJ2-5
CASSLLGLAEETQYF
TGCGCCAGCAGCTTGTTGGGACTAGCGGAAGAGACCCAGTACTTC
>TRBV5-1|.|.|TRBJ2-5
CASSLTSTETQYF
TGCGCCAGCAGCTTGACTAGCACTGAGACCCAGTACTTC
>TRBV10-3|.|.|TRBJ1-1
CAISEPQTEKNTEAFF
TGTGCCATCAGTGAGCCCCAGACAGAGAAGAACACTGAAGCTTTCTTT
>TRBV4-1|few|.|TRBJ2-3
CASSQEGNSAGDTQYF
TGCGCCAGCAGCCAAGAGGGAAATAGCGCTGGAGATACGCAGTATTTT
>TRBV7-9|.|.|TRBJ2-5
CASHLRGRGETQYF
TGTGCCAGCCACTTACGGGGTAGAGGGGAGACCCAGTACTTC
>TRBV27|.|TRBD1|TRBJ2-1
CASSAPTGATPYNEQFF
TGTGCCAGCAGTGCCCCGACAGGGGCCACCCCCTACAATGAGCAGTTCTTC
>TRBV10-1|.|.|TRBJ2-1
CASSERQSSYNEQFF
TGCGCCAGCAGTGAAAGACAGAGCTCCTACAATGAGCAGTTCTTC
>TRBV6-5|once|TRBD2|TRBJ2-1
CASSYRGLAHNEQFF
TGTGCCAGCAGTTACCGGGGACTAGCGCACAATGAGCAGTTCTTC
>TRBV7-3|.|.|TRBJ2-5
CASSFNPRETQYF
TGTGCCAGCAGCTTTAACCCCCGGGAGACCCAGTACTTC
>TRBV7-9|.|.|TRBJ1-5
CASSLSGEQPQHF
TGTGCCAGCAGCCTGTCCGGCGAACAGCCCCAGCATTTT
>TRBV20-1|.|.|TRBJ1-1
CSASVLEAFF
TGCAGTGCTAGTGTTCTTGAAGCTTTCTTT
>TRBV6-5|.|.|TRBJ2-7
CASSPPGFSYEQYF
TGTGCCAGCAGTCCCCCGGGATTCTCCTACGAGCAGTACTTC
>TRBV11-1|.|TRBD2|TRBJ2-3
CASSLTLTSGAKDTQYF
TGTGCCAGCAGCTTGACCCTCACTAGCGGGGCAAAAGATACGCAGTATTTT
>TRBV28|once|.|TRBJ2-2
CASCPPAANTGELFF
TGTGCCAGCTGCCCCCCAGCGGCGAACACCGGGGAGCTGTTTTTT
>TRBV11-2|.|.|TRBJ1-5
CASSLSSGEQPQHF
TGTGCCAGCAGCTTATCCTCAGGGGAACAGCCCCAGCATTTT
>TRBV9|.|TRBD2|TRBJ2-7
CASTRTSGAYEQYF
TGTGCCAGCACCCGGACTAGCGGAGCCTACGAGCAGTACTTC
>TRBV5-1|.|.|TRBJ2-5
CASSLSQGSGEETQYF
TGCGCCAGCAGCTTGTCGCAGGGCTCGGGGGAAGAGACCCAGTACTTC
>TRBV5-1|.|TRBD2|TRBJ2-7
CASSSFAGTIFYEQYF
TGCGCCAGCAGCTCGTTTGCCGGGACTATCTTCTACGAGCAGTACTTC
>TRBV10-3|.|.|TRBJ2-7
CASAGSWQGTYEQYF
TGTGCCTCGGCGGGTTCCTGGCAGGGGACCTACGAGCAGTACTTC
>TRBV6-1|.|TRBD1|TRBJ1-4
CAADRGYGSNEKLFF
TGTGCCGCCGACAGGGGGTACGGGTCTAATGAAAAACTGTTTTTT
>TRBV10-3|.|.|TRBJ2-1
CAIRDDRYNEQFF
TGTGCCATCAGGGATGACAGGTACAATGAGCAGTTCTTC
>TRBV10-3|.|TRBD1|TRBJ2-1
CAIRGQGAPYNEQFF
TGTGCCATCAGAGGACAGGGGGCCCCCTACAATGAGCAGTTCTTC
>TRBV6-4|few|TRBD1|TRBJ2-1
CASSDSGQGDYNEQFF
TGTGCCAGCAGTGACTCGGGACAGGGGGACTACAATGAGCAGTTCTTC
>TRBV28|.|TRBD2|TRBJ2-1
CASSTSGRAHNEQFF
TGTGCCAGCAGTACAAGCGGGAGGGCTCACAATGAGCAGTTCTTC
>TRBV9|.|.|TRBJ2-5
CASSVGTEETQYF
TGTGCCAGCAGCGTAGGGACGGAAGAGACCCAGTACTTC
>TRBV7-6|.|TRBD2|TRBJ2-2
CASSFRLAGGTGELFF
TGTGCCAGCAGCTTTAGACTAGCGGGAGGCACCGGGGAGCTGTTTTTT
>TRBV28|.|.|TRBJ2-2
CASSFTGELFF
TGTGCCAGCAGTTTCACCGGGGAGCTGTTTTTT
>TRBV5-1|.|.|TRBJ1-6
CASSSGGGTAYSPLHF
TGCGCCAGCAGCTCGGGTGGGGGAACGGCCTATTCACCCCTCCACTTT
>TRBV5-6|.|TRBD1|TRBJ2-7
CASSWGTGGYEQYF
TGTGCCAGCAGCTGGGGGACAGGGGGCTACGAGCAGTACTTC
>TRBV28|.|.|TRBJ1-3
CASSLTGLLSGNTIYF
TGTGCCAGCAGTTTAACAGGCTTACTCTCTGGAAACACCATATATTTT
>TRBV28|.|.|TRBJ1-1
CASTGTPFRRSSTEAFF
TGTGCCAGCACCGGGACGCCGTTCCGGCGGTCTTCCACTGAAGCTTTCTTT
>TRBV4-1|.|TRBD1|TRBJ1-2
CASSQPGQYGYTF
TGCGCCAGCAGCCAACCGGGACAGTATGGCTACACCTTC
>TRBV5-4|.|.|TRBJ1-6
CASRGVINSPLHF
TGTGCCAGCAGGGGGGTTATAAATTCACCCCTCCACTTT
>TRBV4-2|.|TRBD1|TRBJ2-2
CASSGTGGQGTGELFF
TGTGCCAGCAGCGGCACAGGGGGCCAAGGGACCGGGGAGCTGTTTTTT
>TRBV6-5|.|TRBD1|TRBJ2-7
CASSYRWDRNYEQYF
TGTGCCAGCAGTTACCGCTGGGACAGAAACTACGAGCAGTACTTC
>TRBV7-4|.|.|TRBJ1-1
CASSPPGPEAFF
TGTGCCAGCAGCCCCCCGGGACCTGAAGCTTTCTTT
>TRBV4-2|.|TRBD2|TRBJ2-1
CASSQDQTGASGRRQFF
TGTGCCAGCAGCCAAGATCAGACAGGGGCTAGCGGGAGGCGTCAGTTCTTC
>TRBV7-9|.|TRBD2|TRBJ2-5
CASSRTGTTQETQYF
TGTGCCAGCAGCCGGACCGGGACTACCCAAGAGACCCAGTACTTC
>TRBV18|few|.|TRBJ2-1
CASSPPGAKGREQFF
TGTGCCAGCTCACCACCGGGCGCCAAAGGGCGGGAGCAGTTCTTC
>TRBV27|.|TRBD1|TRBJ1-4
CASSPGTGGRYEKLFF
TGTGCCAGCAGTCCAGGGACAGGGGGCAGGTATGAAAAACTGTTTTTT
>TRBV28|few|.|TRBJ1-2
CASSRGYGYTF
TGTGCCAGCAGTCGGGGCTATGGCTACACCTTC
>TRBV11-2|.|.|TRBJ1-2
CASSLDLRQGYTF
TGTGCCAGCAGCTTAGATTTGCGGCAGGGCTACACCTTC
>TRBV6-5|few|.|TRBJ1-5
CASSYNEGQPQHF
TGTGCCAGCAGTTACAATGAGGGGCAGCCCCAGCATTTT